This T cell receptor beta chain derives from a study of shared clonotypes between healthy human individuals. Here immunoSEQ multiplex PCR was the method, and the copy in TCRdb shows in-frame clones only, minus some. The sample includes roughly 1.4 million clones, just under 99% seen only once; the top ten take roughly 0.35%. The V and J ends lost 2 bases and 3 bases respectively, with 13 bases between them. Looked up from germline, CDR1 is SGHNT and CDR2 is YENEEA. This CDR3 comprises 16 residues. The source material was naive CD4+ T cells sorted from blood. As for subset: CD45RA+ positively selected. The TCR sequence derives from a man aged 25 to 40 in good health. This chain links TRBV11-3 with TRBJ1-4, with D possibly TRBD1 on 6 matching bases. CDR3 DNA sequence: TGTGCCAGCAGCTTATGTCAGGGGAGTTCTAATGAAAAACTGTTTTTT. This encodes CASSLCQGSSNEKLFF.